This T cell receptor (beta chain) was observed in a study of T cells in Graves' hyperthyroidism and ophthalmopathy (dated by TCRdb to the late 2010s). Study-wide context: Peripheral blood was collected at initial diagnosis, before any treatment. To identify distinguishing TCR V-J signatures, a discovery cohort of 95 to 100 patients was used, comprising some 45 with Graves' ophthalmopathy and under 60 with stable Graves' hyperthyroidism. Whether ophthalmopathy could be predicted prospectively was tested in an independent validation cohort made up of fewer than 20 hyperthyroidism patients plus 17 patients who later progressed to ophthalmopathy. The approximately 97 discovery patients were randomly divided into training and test sets at a 7:3 ratio. Thyroid tissue and blood T-cell repertoires from more than five Graves' hyperthyroidism patients were also compared in the study. Once sampling was done, hyperthyroidism patients were given methimazole at a starting dose of 30 mg daily, whereas ophthalmopathy patients were given high-dose intravenous methylprednisolone. According to the paper, TCR Vbeta CDR3 sequencing was carried out on 120 to 150 peripheral blood samples, which came from more than 40 ophthalmopathy, fewer than 80 hyperthyroidism and about 17 progressor patients.

The TCR beta CDR3 regions were amplified from RNA transcripts. For the first round of RT-PCR on the TCR CDR3, the HTBI primer set was used together with the Qiagen OneStep RT-PCR kit. Libraries were constructed in a second round of multiplex PCR, after which size selection and purification were performed. Libraries were sequenced paired-end with 100 bp reads on an Illumina HiSeq2000. For the original study's pipeline: Raw data were processed with SOAPnuke, discarding reads with adapters, uncalled bases, mean Phred below 15, or no exact constant-primer or identifier match. High-quality paired reads were merged with COPE v1.2.5, and unique nucleotide sequences were defined as clonotypes. Clonotypes were aligned to IMGT TRBV, TRBD and TRBJ reference segments using MiTCR v1.1. The analysis included only V-J combinations with a frequency above 0.0001, which together covered 99% to 99.2% of the repertoires. A TCS score was defined as the ratio of F50 (clonal expansion) to E x V (chaos), with BLOSUM62-based TCRdist applied between CDR3 peptides within each V-J. Welch's t-statistics and random forest reduced just over 500 V-J features to roughly 13, which were used in a naive Bayes classifier (R e1071). The raw public reads went through TCRdb reprocessing: fastp at Q25, MiXCR clone calling, in-frame beta chains kept. Every entry covers one CDR3 protein and lists the most common genes and DNA from its rows. The V and J calls and clone size come from TCRdb's table, not from the authors' own analysis. For this sample the table gives a few hundred thousand distinct CDR3 sequences, of which around 20% were detected only once. The ten largest clones add up to around half of the sample.

Concerning this clonotype itself: Its antigen target is currently unknown. It has no much larger one-base neighbor in the sample; base qualities were not kept.

A patient counted as having stable Graves' hyperthyroidism if no progression to ophthalmopathy occurred over 18 months of follow-up. Hyperthyroidism patients were newly diagnosed, had a disease duration of under 2 months, and were aged 18 to 65 years. The study excluded patients with uncontrolled infections, other autoimmune diseases, pregnancy or lactation. Diagnoses were based on clinical symptoms, serum thyroxine and TRAb, thyroid ultrasound and orbital computed tomography. PBMCs were isolated from about 9.2 ml of fresh peripheral blood by Ficoll-Paque density gradient centrifugation. Total RNA was extracted with Trizol reagent, and quality was checked on an Agilent 2100 Bioanalyzer. Overall study outcomes, separate from this receptor: In validation, progression to ophthalmopathy was predicted by the model with 70% to 71% sensitivity and roughly 76% specificity, a median of 6.5 months before onset. Blood samples also contained most of the expanded thyroid clonotypes (frequency above 0.001), which suggests that blood repertoires may reflect thyroid immune responses. In cross-validation, a model built on a 13 V-J signature told ophthalmopathy apart from stable hyperthyroidism with roughly 87% sensitivity and roughly 81% specificity, and in testing the same model reached 80%/75%. No statistical method was used to set the sample size in advance, and investigators knew the group allocation.

Counted from cysteine to phenylalanine, this CDR3 has 17 amino acids. Solely the CDR3 DNA is kept, with 51 bases framed from the first base. Compared with germline, V lacks 4 bases and J lacks 4 bases; bases without a gene match: 12. CDR1 MDHEN and CDR2 SYDVKM are derived from the germline V gene. This clonotype was obtained from a woman between 50 and 59 years old with Graves' hyperthyroidism. This chain is built from TRBV28 and TRBJ2-3, with 9 bases in between that match TRBD2. Sequences were obtained from blood. The CDR3 amino acid sequence is: CASSYSISGGLADTQYF. The nucleotide sequence reads TGTGCCAGCAGTTACTCGATTAGCGGGGGTTTAGCAGATACGCAGTATTTT.